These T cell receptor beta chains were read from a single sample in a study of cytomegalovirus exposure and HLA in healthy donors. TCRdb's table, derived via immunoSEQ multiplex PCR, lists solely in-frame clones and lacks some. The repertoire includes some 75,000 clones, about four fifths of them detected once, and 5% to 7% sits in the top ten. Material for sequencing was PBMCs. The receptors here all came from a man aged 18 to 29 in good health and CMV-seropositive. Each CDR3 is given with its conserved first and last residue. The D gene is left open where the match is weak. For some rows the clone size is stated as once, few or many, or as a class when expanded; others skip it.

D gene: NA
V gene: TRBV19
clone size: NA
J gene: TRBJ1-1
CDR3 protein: CASTLTVNTEAFF
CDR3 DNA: TGTGCCAGTACCTTGACAGTGAACACTGAAGCTTTCTTT

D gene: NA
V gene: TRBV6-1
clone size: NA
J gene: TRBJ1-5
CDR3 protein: CASSDVGPYSNQPQHF
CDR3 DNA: TGTGCCAGCAGTGATGTGGGCCCCTATAGCAATCAGCCCCAGCATTTT

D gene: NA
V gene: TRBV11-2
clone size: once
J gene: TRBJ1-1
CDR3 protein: CASRAIRGNTEAFF
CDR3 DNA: TGTGCCAGCAGAGCCATACGGGGGAACACTGAAGCTTTCTTT

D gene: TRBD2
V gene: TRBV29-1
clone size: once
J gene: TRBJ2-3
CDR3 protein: CSVGRGRRTDTQYF
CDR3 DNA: TGCAGCGTTGGTCGCGGGAGGCGCACAGATACGCAGTATTTT

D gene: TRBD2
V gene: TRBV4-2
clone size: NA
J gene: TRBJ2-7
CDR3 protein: CASSQEGSGTRYEQYF
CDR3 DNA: TGTGCCAGCAGCCAAGAAGGTAGCGGGACTCGCTACGAGCAGTACTTC

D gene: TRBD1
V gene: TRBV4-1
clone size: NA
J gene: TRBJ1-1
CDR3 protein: CASSHRQGQWAFF
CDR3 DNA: TGCGCCAGCAGCCATCGACAGGGTCAATGGGCTTTCTTT

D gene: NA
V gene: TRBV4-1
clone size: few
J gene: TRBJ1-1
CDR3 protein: CASSRTLGHWNTEAFF
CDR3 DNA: TGCGCCAGCAGCCGCACTTTGGGACACTGGAACACTGAAGCTTTCTTT

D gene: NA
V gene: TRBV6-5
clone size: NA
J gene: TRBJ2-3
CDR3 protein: CASSYLGAEQYF
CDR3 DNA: TGTGCCAGCAGTTACTTGGGAGCGGAGCAGTATTTT

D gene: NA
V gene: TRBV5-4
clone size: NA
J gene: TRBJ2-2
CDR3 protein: CASSPGSPNTGELFF
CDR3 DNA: TGTGCCTCCAGCCCTGGGAGCCCCAACACCGGGGAGCTGTTTTTT

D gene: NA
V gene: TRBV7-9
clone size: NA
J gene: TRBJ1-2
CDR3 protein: CASSLGSTLNYGYTF
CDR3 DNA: TGTGCCAGCAGCTTAGGTTCGACACTCAACTATGGCTACACCTTC

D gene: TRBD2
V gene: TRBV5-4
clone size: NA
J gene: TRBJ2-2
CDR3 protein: CASSLPLAGDPGELFF
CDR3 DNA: TGTGCCAGCAGCTTGCCACTAGCGGGAGATCCCGGGGAGCTGTTTTTT

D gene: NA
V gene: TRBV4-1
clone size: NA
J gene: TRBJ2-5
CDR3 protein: CASSQAPVETQYF
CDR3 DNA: TGCGCCAGCAGCCAGGCCCCTGTAGAGACCCAGTACTTC

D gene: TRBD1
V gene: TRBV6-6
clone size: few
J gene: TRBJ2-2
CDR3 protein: CASRRQGEQSGELFF
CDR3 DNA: TGTGCCAGCAGGCGACAGGGAGAACAATCCGGGGAGCTGTTTTTT

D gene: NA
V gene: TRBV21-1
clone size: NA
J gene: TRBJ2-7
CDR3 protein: CASRFKGRIYEQYF
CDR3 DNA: TGTGCCAGCAGATTCAAGGGGCGCATCTACGAGCAGTACTTC

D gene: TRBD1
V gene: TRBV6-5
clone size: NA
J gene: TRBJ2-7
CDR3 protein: CASRRTGGVHEQYF
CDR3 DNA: TGTGCCAGCAGGAGGACAGGGGGAGTGCACGAGCAGTACTTC

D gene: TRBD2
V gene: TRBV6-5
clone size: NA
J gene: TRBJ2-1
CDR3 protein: CASSYFGTSGTEQFF
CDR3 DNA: TGTGCCAGCAGTTACTTCGGGACTAGCGGTACTGAGCAGTTCTTC

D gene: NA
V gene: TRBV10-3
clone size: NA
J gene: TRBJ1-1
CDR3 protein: CAISESQVVTEAFF
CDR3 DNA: TGTGCCATCAGTGAGTCGCAGGTGGTCACTGAAGCTTTCTTT

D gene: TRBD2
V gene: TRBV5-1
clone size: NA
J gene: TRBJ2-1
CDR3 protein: CASSQGLAENEQFF
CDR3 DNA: TGCGCCAGCAGCCAGGGACTAGCGGAGAATGAGCAGTTCTTC

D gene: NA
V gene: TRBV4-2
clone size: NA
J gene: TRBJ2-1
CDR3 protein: CASSQAGVGARWTYNEQFF
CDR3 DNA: TGTGCCAGCAGCCAAGCGGGAGTGGGAGCGCGGTGGACATACAATGAGCAGTTCTTC

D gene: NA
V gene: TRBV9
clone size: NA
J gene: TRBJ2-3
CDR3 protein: CASSATEFTDTQYF
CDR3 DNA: TGTGCCAGCAGCGCCACAGAGTTCACAGATACGCAGTATTTT

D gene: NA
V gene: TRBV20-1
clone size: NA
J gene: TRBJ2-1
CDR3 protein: CSARRGEQFF
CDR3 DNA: TGCAGTGCTCGAAGGGGTGAGCAGTTCTTC

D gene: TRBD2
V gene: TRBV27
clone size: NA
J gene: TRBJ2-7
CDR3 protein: CASSSSRALAGRTYEQYF
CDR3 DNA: TGTGCCAGCAGTTCGAGCCGGGCCCTAGCGGGAAGAACCTACGAGCAGTACTTC

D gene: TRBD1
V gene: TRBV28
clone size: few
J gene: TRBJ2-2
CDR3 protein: CARPGQGDTGELFF
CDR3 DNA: TGTGCCAGACCGGGACAGGGTGACACCGGGGAGCTGTTTTTT

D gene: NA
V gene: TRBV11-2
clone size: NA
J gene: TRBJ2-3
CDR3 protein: CASSLRFRGTDTQYF
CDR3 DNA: TGTGCCAGCAGCTTAAGGTTCCGGGGCACAGATACGCAGTATTTT

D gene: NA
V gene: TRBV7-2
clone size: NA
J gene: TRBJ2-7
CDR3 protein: CASSLIGGEQYF
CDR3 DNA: TGTGCCAGCAGCTTAATTGGCGGCGAGCAGTACTTC

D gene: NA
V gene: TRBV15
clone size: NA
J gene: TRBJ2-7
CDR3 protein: CATSIRDSSYEQYF
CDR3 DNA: TGTGCCACCAGCATCCGGGACTCATCCTACGAGCAGTACTTC

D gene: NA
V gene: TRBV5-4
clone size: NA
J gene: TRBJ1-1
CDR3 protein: CASSLGGVNTEAFF
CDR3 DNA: TGTGCCAGCAGCCTAGGAGGGGTAAACACTGAAGCTTTCTTT

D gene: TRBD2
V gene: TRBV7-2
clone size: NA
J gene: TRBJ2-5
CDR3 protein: CASSVTGTSGRTRDTQYF
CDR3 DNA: TGTGCCAGCAGCGTAACCGGGACTAGCGGGAGGACAAGAGACACCCAGTACTTC

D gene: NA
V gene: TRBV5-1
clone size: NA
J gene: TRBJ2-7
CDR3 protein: CASSLAAGSSLRYF
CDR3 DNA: TGCGCCAGCAGCTTGGCAGCAGGGTCCTCCTTGAGGTACTTC

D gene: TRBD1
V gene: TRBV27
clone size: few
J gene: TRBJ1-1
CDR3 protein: CASNQQGKITEAFF
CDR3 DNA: TGTGCCAGCAACCAACAGGGGAAGATTACTGAAGCTTTCTTT

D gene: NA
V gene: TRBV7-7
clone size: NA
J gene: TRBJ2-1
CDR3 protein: CASSPSQRSSYNEQFF
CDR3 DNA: TGTGCTAGCAGCCCAAGCCAGCGGAGTTCCTACAATGAGCAGTTCTTC

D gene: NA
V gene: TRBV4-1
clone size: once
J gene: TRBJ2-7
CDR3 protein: CASSQRGGDTYEQYF
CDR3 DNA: TGCGCCAGCAGCCAGAGGGGGGGCGATACCTACGAGCAGTACTTC

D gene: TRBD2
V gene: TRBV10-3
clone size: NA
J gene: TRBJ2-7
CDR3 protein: CAISGTSGSLSEQYF
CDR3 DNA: TGTGCCATCAGTGGGACTAGCGGGAGCTTGAGTGAGCAGTACTTC

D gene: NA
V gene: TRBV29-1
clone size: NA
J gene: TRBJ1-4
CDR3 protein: CSVVFQQGEKLFF
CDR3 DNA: TGCAGCGTTGTTTTCCAGCAGGGTGAAAAACTGTTTTTT

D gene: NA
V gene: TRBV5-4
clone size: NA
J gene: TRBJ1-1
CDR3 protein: CASSLVGGANTEAFF
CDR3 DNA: TGTGCCAGCAGCTTGGTGGGGGGAGCGAACACTGAAGCTTTCTTT

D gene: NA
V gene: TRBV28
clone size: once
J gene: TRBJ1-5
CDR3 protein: CASIPGGNGNQPQHF
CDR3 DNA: TGTGCCAGCATCCCGGGGGGGAACGGCAATCAGCCCCAGCATTTT

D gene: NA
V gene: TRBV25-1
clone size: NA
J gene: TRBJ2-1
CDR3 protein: CASSRAASGELIYNEQFF
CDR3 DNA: TGTGCCAGCAGTAGAGCGGCGAGCGGAGAACTCATTTACAATGAGCAGTTCTTC

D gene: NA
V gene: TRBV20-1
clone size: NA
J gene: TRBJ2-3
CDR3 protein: CSVPLDTQYF
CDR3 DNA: TGCAGTGTTCCCCTGGATACGCAGTATTTT